The TCR beta chain described here comes from a study of shared clonotypes between healthy human individuals. As for this clone: Its matching antigen is unknown. It is likely a read error: a sequence one base away is far more abundant.

Sequencing used immunoSEQ multiplex PCR; TCRdb keeps in-frame clones, though not all of them. The table includes some 1 million clones, about 76% detected once. With V trimmed by 3 bases and J by 1 base, 1 base remained unmatched. CDR1 is SGHNT and CDR2 is YENEEA in the germline V gene. The CDR3 spans 15 residues. Study results and caveats: The expectation was that sequencing depth would affect clonotype sharing among donors. It was the non-shared clonotypes that had lower generation probabilities than clonotypes shared by all four donors. Several donors had about 5.1% of their naive CD4 clonotypes in common.

The sample comprised memory CD4+ T cells sorted from blood. The subset here: CD45RA-negative fraction. The TCR sequence derives from a man younger than 35 in good health. The chain couples TRBV11-3 to TRBJ2-1; 9 bases fit TRBD1. CDR3 region: CASSFGTGSYNEQFF. DNA of the CDR3: TGTGCCAGCAGCTTTGGGACAGGGTCCTACAATGAGCAGTTCTTC.